This T cell receptor beta chain was observed in a study of blood T cell repertoires in COVID-19. Study-level information: Researchers got acute and convalescent COVID-19 samples from the United States, Italy and Spain. Sources were T cells, B-cell-depleted T cells, or PBMCs; the material itself was cDNA or gDNA.

Germline CDR1 is MDHEN and CDR2 is SYDVKM. The CDR3 is 15 residues long. Trimming pared 6 bases from V and 0 bases from J, leaving 12 bases between. Original methodology: The authors estimated nucleated cell counts from reference gene primer amplification. The protocol was immunoSEQ multiplex PCR, while the TCRdb copy is restricted to in-frame clones and leaves out a portion. The DNA was the basis for D and trimming; V, J and clone size are from that table. The repertoire holds about 200,000 clones, with roughly nine tenths as singletons. This receptor was taken from a woman between 65 and 79 years old with acute or convalescent COVID-19. This chain joins TRBV28 and TRBJ2-1; unclear D gene. Sequenced: peripheral blood. CDR3 residues: CASSRSQNSYNEQFF. The CDR3 region has the DNA TGTGCCAGCAGCCGTAGCCAAAACTCCTACAATGAGCAGTTCTTC.